The TCR beta chain described here comes from a study of cytomegalovirus exposure and HLA in healthy donors. Overall study findings and caveats: For presence/absence analyses, sequencing depth was assumed to be roughly uniform across donors.

With 60 Vbeta and 13 Jbeta primers, the PCR was carried out. The data were produced by immunoSEQ multiplex PCR, yet TCRdb's version contains in-frame clones alone and is incomplete. Of around 61,000 clones listed, around 92% are singletons. Concerning this clone: Its antigen is as yet unknown.

CDR1 is SGHTA and CDR2 is FQGTGA in the germline V gene. CDR3 size: 15 residues. The V end was cut by 6 bases, the J end by 5 bases, with 17 bases between. The source of this sequence is a man aged 25-45 years in good health and CMV-seropositive. V is TRBV7-3 and J is TRBJ2-1; D is possibly TRBD2 (5 bases). Source material: PBMCs. CDR3 sequence (DNA): TGTGCCAGCAGTGAGGGCACCAAGCTCAACAATGAGCAGTTCTTC. This gives the protein CASSEGTKLNNEQFF.